One TCR beta chain is described in this entry. Residents of under 25 US areas, aged roughly 18 to 95 years, made up the participants. Allocation to cohorts depended on clinical history reported by the participants. This entry comes from a study of blood T cell repertoires in COVID-19. At the level of the study: Both acute and convalescent COVID-19 samples were obtained from the United States, Italy and Spain. Nucleic acid was either cDNA or gDNA, and it came from T cells, B-cell-depleted T cells, or PBMCs.

This table comes from immunoSEQ multiplex PCR, and its TCRdb copy is limited to in-frame clones, with some not included. The sample shows about 230,000 clones, roughly 88% of them seen only once. The CDR3 length is 13 residues. V lost 6 bases to trimming and J lost 0 bases, with 6 bases between them. The rearrangement uses TRBV12-3 or TRBV12-4 and TRBJ1-5; D possibly corresponds to TRBD1 (6 bases). Material for sequencing was PBMCs or T cells enriched from blood (not recorded which). The sequence derives from a woman between 40 and 55 years old with acute COVID-19. This CDR3 is CASRDSSNQPQHF. Here the CDR3 DNA reads TGTGCCAGCAGGGACAGTAGCAATCAGCCCCAGCATTTT.